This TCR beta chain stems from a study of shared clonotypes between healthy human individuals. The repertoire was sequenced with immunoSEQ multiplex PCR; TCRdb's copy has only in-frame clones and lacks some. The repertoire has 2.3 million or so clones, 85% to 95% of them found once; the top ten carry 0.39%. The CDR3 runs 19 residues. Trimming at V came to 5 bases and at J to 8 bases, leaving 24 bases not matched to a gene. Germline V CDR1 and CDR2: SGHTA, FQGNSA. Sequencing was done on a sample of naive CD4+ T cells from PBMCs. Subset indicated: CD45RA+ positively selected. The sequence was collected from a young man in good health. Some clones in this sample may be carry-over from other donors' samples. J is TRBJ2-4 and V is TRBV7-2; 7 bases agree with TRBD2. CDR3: CASSPGRAGESPSVDIQYF. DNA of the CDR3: TGTGCCAGCAGCCCGGGGCGGGCGGGGGAATCACCTTCCGTGGACATTCAGTACTTC.